This T cell receptor (beta chain) appears in the sequencing data of a study of vaccination and CD4 T cells after COVID-19 (dated by TCRdb to the early 2020s). About the study as a whole: SARS-CoV-2 positivity had been established in the convalescent patients by nasal swab PCR, and mild disease was recorded in under ten of these patients and severe disease in one. In the convalescent cohort there were six males and four females, among whom were two Hispanic individuals, seven Caucasians, two Asians and one multiracial person. Participants received two doses of either the Pfizer-BioNTech BNT162b2 vaccine (n=8) or the Moderna mRNA-1273 vaccine (n=2). Post-COVID blood samples from convalescent patients were collected a median of about 100 days after diagnosis, with a range of 35 to 161 days. The time from the second vaccine dose to post-vaccine blood sampling had a median of around 72 days and ranged from about 12 to 241 days. Overlapping spike peptide pools from SARS-CoV-2 and from the common cold coronaviruses HCoV-NL63, HCoV-OC43 and HCoV-229E were used as culture stimuli. In control cultures, a CEFX viral epitope pool was used as positive control, an HIV-1 Nef peptide pool was used as negative control, or no peptide was added. In around nine COVID-19 convalescent patients and a handful of infection-naive healthy vaccine recipients, the spike-specific CD4+ TCR repertoire before mRNA vaccination was compared with the repertoire after mRNA vaccination.

Cut back by 1 base and 7 bases, the V and J ends lie 16 bases apart. CDR1 is given as SGHTA and CDR2 as FQGNSA, both from the germline V gene. The CDR3 covers 15 residues, taking in both the cysteine and the phenylalanine. Just CDR3 DNA is preserved here, 45 bases in frame from base 1. Libraries were constructed by PCR. TCR sequencing of DNA from cultured CD4+ T cells used the Oncomine TCR Beta short-read assay at the Johns Hopkins FTIC core. The QIAamp micro DNA kit was used to extract genomic DNA from the cultured CD4+ T cells. Oncomine TCR Beta libraries from cultured CD4+ T cells were pooled using unique dual indexes and sequenced on an Illumina iSeq 100. On the study's bioinformatics: Non-productive sequences were filtered out, and CDR3s that did not start with C, did not end with F or W, or were shorter than 7 amino acids were discarded. The MANAFEST web application identified antigen-specific clonotypes by comparing peptide-stimulated wells against reference wells and other culture wells. For a clone to be called positive, the clone needed an FDR below 0.05, an odds ratio above 5, and a productive frequency above 0.1% in at least two of three replicate wells. Clonotypes that were significantly expanded in both SARS-CoV-2 spike wells and at least one common cold coronavirus spike condition were defined as cross-reactive. CDR3 homology was assessed with Levenshtein distances (stringdist) and unrooted phylogenetic trees (ape) in R version 3.6.1. TCRdb's own reprocessing of the public reads used fastp at Q25 and MiXCR and kept productive beta chains. One record per CDR3 amino acid sequence lists the most common genes and DNA. In this record, the V and J calls reflect TCRdb's handling and not the investigators' own analysis. The sample table contains 13,000 or so distinct CDR3 sequences; only one count was recorded for 45% of them. The top ten clones comprise around 7.8% of the sample.

What the authors observed across the whole study: The number of convalescent patients in the study was relatively small, and the study did not examine early timepoints following natural infection. In convalescent patients, a median around 85% of post-vaccine SARS-CoV-2-reactive clones were detected only after vaccination, and vaccine-specific priming was suggested by this finding. The median number of SARS-CoV-2-reactive clonotypes rose from 20 to 25 after infection to a few dozen after vaccination, but the change was not significant. Of the vaccine-specific clones in convalescent patients, 304 of 307, or nearly all, reacted only to SARS-CoV-2 spike and did not cross-react with common cold coronaviruses.

The intended sense of this specimen's treatment or condition label: approximately nine-day PBMC culture with coronavirus spike peptide pools or control peptides (ViraFEST assay). The ViraFEST assay was used in the study, in which antigen-specific T cells were expanded with peptide pools and expanded clonotypes were subsequently identified by TCR sequencing. The positive SARS-CoV-2 PCR tests of the convalescent patients were dated from March to December 2020, before the Alpha, Beta and Delta variants emerged in the United States. Each well held around 2 million PBMCs cultured in IMDM containing about 5% human AB serum and 9 to 10 IU/ml IL-2, with about 10 ug/ml peptide pools added. Half of the culture medium was replaced with fresh IL-2-containing medium on days 3 and 7. After 10 days of culture, CD4+ T cells were isolated by negative selection using the EasySep CD4+ T cell isolation kit. Ficoll-Paque Plus gradient centrifugation was used to isolate PBMCs from whole blood, and the isolated PBMCs were then either used fresh or cryopreserved at -140C. Each culture condition was generally run in triplicate wells.

Notes on this clonotype: What antigen it recognizes has not been identified. Per-base qualities were not stored, and no clone one base away is much larger.

Sequenced material: CD4+ T cells from blood, cultured in vitro, taken after SARS-CoV-2 vaccination. The receptor's source is a human donor who had recovered from COVID-19. The chain uses TRBV7-2 and TRBJ2-5, with TRBD1 tentatively as D gene (6 bases match). The CDR3 protein: CASSLVTRGHATQYF. The nucleotides are TGTGCCAGCAGCTTAGTAACCAGGGGCCACGCGACCCAGTACTTC.